This entry lists 31 T cell receptor beta chains sequenced from one sample in a study of response to subunit inactivated influenza vaccine. Via MiXCR, TCRdb re-called the RT-PCR reads, giving one row per CDR3 protein. The data contain about 310,000 distinct CDR3 sequences, roughly a fifth of them singletons. Specimen: PBMCs from blood, collected 21 months after vaccination. All receptors derive from a man aged 50 to 69 who received an inactivated influenza vaccine.

This clonotype was seen ten or more times. V gene TRBV5-1 combines with J gene TRBJ2-3; perhaps TRBD1 as D (5 bases). V lost 2 bases and J lost 0, with 25 bases in between. The CDR3 sequence is 20 residues long. CDR1 SGHRS and CDR2 YFSETQ come from the germline V gene. The DNA of the CDR3 is TGCGCCAGCAGCTTTCGCATCATGTCAGGGCCGACGACTAGCACAGATACGCAGTATTTT. Translating gives CASSFRIMSGPTTSTDTQYF.

This clonotype was seen more than once but under ten times. This sequence joins TRBV5-5 and TRBJ2-2; D is perhaps TRBD2 (6 bases). Germline lookup yields CDR1 SGHKS and CDR2 YYEKEE (reference sequence). The V end lost 2 bases, the J end lost 3 bases, and 11 bases lay between the germline ends. The CDR3 covers 15 residues. The CDR3 is CASSFYGGHTGELFF. Written as DNA, the CDR3 is TGTGCCAGCAGCTTCTATGGAGGGCACACCGGGGAGCTGTTTTTT.

The chain employs TRBV28 and TRBJ1-6; D gene unclear. V was pared by 6 bases and J by 13 bases, with 13 bases between. The germline V gene has CDR1 MDHEN and CDR2 SYDVKM. This CDR3 is 12 amino acids long. The CDR3 coding sequence is TGTGCCAGCAGCCCGAATTTTTTTCCCCTCCACTTT. It is translated as CASSPNFFPLHF.

This clonotype was picked up a small number of times. The chain joins TRBV24-1 to TRBJ2-7, with D unresolved. Germline V lookup: CDR1 KGHDR, CDR2 SFDVKD. V lost 3 bases and J 3 bases, leaving 8 bases between the germline ends. CDR3 length equals 13 residues. CDR3 bases: TGTGCCACCAGTGATCGTATTGGCTACGAGCAGTACTTC. Protein product: CATSDRIGYEQYF.

This clonotype was counted between two and nine times. The rearrangement uses TRBV6-1 and TRBJ2-1; 9 nucleotides line up with TRBD2. Germline V gives CDR1 MNHNS, CDR2 SASEGT. The V and J ends lost 6 bases and 4 bases, in that order; junction bases with no gene match: 10. There are 16 residues in the CDR3. CDR3 in amino acids: CASSMLGLAEYNEQFF. Written as DNA, the CDR3 is TGTGCCAGCAGCATGCTGGGACTAGCAGAATACAATGAGCAGTTCTTC.

The chain links TRBV4-1 to TRBJ2-7; D unresolved. The V gene lost 3 bases and the J gene lost 3 bases, with 18 bases spanning the gap. Germline CDR1 reads MGHRA; CDR2 reads YSYEKL. This CDR3 region has 16 residues. CDR3 region: CASSQSFLLRRYEQYF. The CDR3 bases are TGCGCCAGCAGCCAGTCATTTTTGCTTAGGCGCTACGAGCAGTACTTC.

In this sample, this clonotype turned up a few times. V usage is TRBV7-9 and J usage is TRBJ1-2; TRBD1 is a possible D gene (5 bases). Trimming stripped 8 bases from V and 2 bases from J, with 9 bases between. CDR1 SEHNR and CDR2 FQNEAQ come from the germline V gene (reference sequence). CDR3 length: 12 residues. The CDR3 nucleotides are TGTGCCAGCGGTGCAGGGAACTATGGCTACACCTTC. This gives the protein CASGAGNYGYTF.

The V call is TRBV20-1, the J call TRBJ2-3, with TRBD2 matching 12 bases. The germline V gene has CDR1 DFQATT and CDR2 SNEGSKA (reference sequence). V shed 3 bases and J 2 bases; nucleotides not matched to a gene: 6. The CDR3 totals 16 residues. The CDR3 nucleotides are TGCAGTGCTAGCCCTAGCGGGAGGGCCGACACAGATACGCAGTATTTT. This sequence encodes CSASPSGRADTDTQYF.

In DNA form, the CDR3 reads TGTGCCAGCGGGAGACAGGGGCTTAATGAGCAGTTCTTC. Translating it yields CASGRQGLNEQFF. The chain uses TRBV7-2 and TRBJ2-1, with 8 bases lining up with TRBD1. The CDR3 contains 13 residues. Germline values: CDR1 SGHTA, CDR2 FQGNSA. V lost 8 bases and J lost 7; bases outside the gene matches: 7.

The chain combines TRBV10-3 with TRBJ2-3; 9 nucleotides align to TRBD1. From germline, CDR1 is ENHRY and CDR2 SYGVKD. The CDR3 length is 13 residues. V was pared by 6 bases and J by 5 bases, with 3 bases of the junction left unmatched. The CDR3 DNA reads TGTGCCATCAGACCGGGACAGGGAGATACGCAGTATTTT. This translates into CAIRPGQGDTQYF.

This chain connects TRBV20-1 to TRBJ1-3; 7 bases are shared with TRBD1. This CDR3 region has 12 residues. CDR1 DFQATT and CDR2 SNEGSKA come from the germline V gene (reference sequence). With V trimmed by 6 bases and J by 2 bases, 1 base remained unmatched. The CDR3 DNA reads as TGCAGTGCAAGGGGGCCTGGAAACACCATATATTTT. It encodes CSARGPGNTIYF.

The rearrangement joins TRBV29-1 to TRBJ2-5, with D perhaps TRBD1 (5 bases). This CDR3 spans 14 amino acids. CDR1 is SQVTM and CDR2 is ANQGSEA in the germline V gene. The V end lost 4 bases, the J end lost 5 bases, and 17 bases lay between the germline ends. In DNA, the CDR3 is TGCAGCGTTGGGCAGGGCTGGATGGGGGAGACCCAGTACTTC. Its translation is CSVGQGWMGETQYF.

The J gene is TRBJ2-3, the V gene TRBV15, with D possibly TRBD2 on 5 matching bases. The germline V gene encodes CDR1 LNHNV and CDR2 YYDKDF (reference sequence). V was clipped by 0 bases and J by 6 bases, with 10 bases between them. The CDR3 contains 14 residues. Here the CDR3 reads CATSRDYGDDTQYF. The DNA for the CDR3 is TGTGCCACCAGCAGAGATTACGGGGATGATACGCAGTATTTT.

This chain joins TRBV21-1 and TRBJ2-7; the table's D call, TRBD1, was not checked against the DNA. TRBV21-1 is labeled a pseudogene. The CDR3 extends over 13 amino acids. This CDR3 is CASRIRQGYEQYF. CDR3 nucleotide sequence: TGTGCCAGCAGGATACGACAGGGCTACGAGCAGTACTTC.

This clonotype was counted many times. The V and J genes are TRBV4-1 and TRBJ1-2; D ambiguous. Trimming took off 0 bases at V and 8 bases at J, with 10 bases between the two ends. CDR1 and CDR2 (germline): MGHRA, YSYEKL. The CDR3 totals 13 residues. The CDR3 loop is CASSQDLSLGYTF. CDR3 DNA sequence: TGCGCCAGCAGCCAAGATCTGAGTTTAGGCTACACCTTC.

The CDR3 sequence: CASYSGSGANVLTF. In DNA form, the CDR3 reads TGTGCCAGTTACAGCGGCTCTGGGGCCAACGTCCTGACTTTC. The chain couples TRBV2 to TRBJ2-6, with D perhaps TRBD2 (5 bases). Germline CDR1 reads SNHLY; CDR2 reads FYNNEI. There are 14 residues in the CDR3. Trimming stripped 9 bases from V and 0 bases from J, with 9 bases between.

V usage is TRBV12-3 or TRBV12-4 and J usage is TRBJ1-5; 7 bases align to TRBD1. J lost 3 bases, V lost 1 base, and 3 bases had no gene match. The CDR3 totals 15 residues. CDR3 in DNA: TGTGCCAGCAGTTTAGAGGGACAGATCAATCAGCCCCAGCATTTT. Its translation: CASSLEGQINQPQHF.

This clonotype was seen a handful of times. The gene calls are TRBV20-1 and TRBJ2-5; TRBD1 agrees at 8 bases. Germline values: CDR1 DFQATT, CDR2 SNEGSKA (reference sequence). CDR3 length: 14 amino acids. The V segment lost 3 bases and the J segment 4 bases; nucleotides outside the gene matches: 7. The CDR3, as DNA: TGCAGTGCTAGGTTAGGGACAGGCAGAGAGACCCAGTACTTC. Translation: CSARLGTGRETQYF.

This clonotype was seen only a few times. The chain's CDR3 is CASSDLGQGPLVTEAFF. The DNA of the CDR3 is TGCGCCAGCAGTGACCTCGGACAGGGACCCTTGGTCACTGAAGCTTTCTTT. The rearrangement joins TRBV10-1 to TRBJ1-1; 8 bases are a match to TRBD1. This CDR3 spans 17 amino acids. Germline V gene lookup returns CDR1 WNHNN and CDR2 SYGVQD (reference sequence). V shed 3 bases, J shed 4 bases, and the junction held 13 bases outside the gene matches.

The V gene is TRBV24-1, the J gene TRBJ2-7, with D unresolved. V was trimmed by 9 bases and J by 2 bases, leaving 13 bases between them. CDR1 KGHDR and CDR2 SFDVKD come from the germline V gene. This CDR3 is 13 amino acids long. The CDR3 DNA reads as TGTGCCACCCGGGCCGCCTTAACCTACGAGCAGTACTTC. Its translation: CATRAALTYEQYF.

The chain couples TRBV20-1 to TRBJ2-7, with a tentative D call TRBD2 (7 bases). Trimming took 0 bases from V and 1 from J, leaving 16 bases between them. CDR1 is DFQATT and CDR2 is SNEGSKA in the germline V gene (reference sequence). The CDR3 contains 16 residues. In DNA, the CDR3 is TGCAGTGCTAGAGATTTAGGGGGGGGAGTGTCCTACGAGCAGTACTTC. Its translation: CSARDLGGGVSYEQYF.

V is TRBV29-1 and J is TRBJ2-3, with 7 bases matching TRBD2. The trim removed 1 base at V and 4 bases at J, leaving 11 bases unmatched. Germline V gene lookup returns CDR1 SQVTM and CDR2 ANQGSEA. The CDR3 consists of 16 residues. The CDR3 DNA sequence: TGCAGCGTTGAAGCTATTAATAGCGGGCTCGCAGATACGCAGTATTTT. Encoded protein: CSVEAINSGLADTQYF.

This clonotype was seen only a few times. The chain combines TRBV20-1 with TRBJ1-6; D uncertain. Germline V gene data show CDR1 as DFQATT and CDR2 as SNEGSKA (reference sequence). CDR3 size: 17 residues. V was trimmed by 0 bases and J by 6 bases, leaving 18 bases between them. CDR3 protein: CSARDLAVLPSNSPLHF. The CDR3 nucleotides are TGCAGTGCTAGAGATTTGGCAGTTCTACCTTCTAATTCACCCCTCCACTTT.

This clonotype showed up just a few times. The chain has TRBV2 and TRBJ2-1; no firm D call. Germline assignment: CDR1 SNHLY and CDR2 FYNNEI. The length of the CDR3 is 15 residues. V gave up 7 bases and J gave up 1 base, with 14 bases separating them. For the CDR3, the DNA is TGTGCCAGCACTCCTGATTCATATTCCTACAATGAGCAGTTCTTC. This codes for CASTPDSYSYNEQFF. Supplemented by reference TRBV2 and TRBJ2-1, the full variable domain reads EPEVTQTPSHQVTQMGQEVILRCVPISNHLYFYWYRQILGQKVEFLVSFYNNEISEKSEIFDDQFSVERPDGSNFTLKIRSTKLEDSAMYFCASTPDSYSYNEQFFGPGTRLTVL.

This sequence joins TRBV4-3 and TRBJ2-5; 8 positions agree with TRBD1. Germline trimming cut 3 bases from V and 7 bases from J; bases unmatched to any gene: 7. The V gene's germline CDR1 is LGHNA and CDR2 YSLEER. The CDR3 totals 14 residues. CDR3 in DNA: TGCGCCAGCAGCCACCGACAGGGGACGGGGACCCAGTACTTC. This codes for CASSHRQGTGTQYF.

This clonotype was seen more than once but under ten times. V usage is TRBV15 and J usage is TRBJ2-5; tentative D call: TRBD1 (6 bases). Trimming pared 1 base from V and 2 bases from J, leaving 11 bases between. There are 15 residues in the CDR3. CDR1 is LNHNV and CDR2 is YYDKDF in the germline V gene (reference sequence). The CDR3 coding sequence is TGTGCCACCAGCAGAGCCGGGACACCTCAAGAGACCCAGTACTTC. Translating gives CATSRAGTPQETQYF.

The chain joins TRBV20-1 to TRBJ2-3; D possibly uses TRBD1 or TRBD2 (5 bases each). Trimming removed 2 bases from V and 0 bases from J, with 12 bases in between. This CDR3 has 15 amino acids. The germline V gene encodes CDR1 DFQATT and CDR2 SNEGSKA (reference sequence). The CDR3 region is CSARIGASSTDTQYF. The CDR3 DNA reads as TGCAGTGCTAGAATCGGGGCTAGTAGCACAGATACGCAGTATTTT.

The gene calls are TRBV4-3 and TRBJ2-2; 7 nucleotides line up with TRBD2. Unmatched junction bases numbered 7, after V lost 1 base and J lost 5 bases. The germline V gene encodes CDR1 LGHNA and CDR2 YSLEER. This CDR3 contains 16 residues. CDR3 protein: CASSQGRGGLTGELFF. Here the CDR3 DNA reads TGCGCCAGCAGCCAAGGAAGGGGAGGGCTTACCGGGGAGCTGTTTTTT.

The CDR3 region is CASIDHSGGKNEQFF. The CDR3 DNA follows: TGTGCCAGCATCGACCATAGCGGGGGCAAAAATGAGCAGTTCTTC. This chain connects TRBV6-1 to TRBJ2-1, with TRBD2 matching over 9 bases. The CDR3 is made up of 15 amino acids. V lost 7 bases to trimming and J lost 7 bases; unmatched junction nucleotides: 11. Germline CDR1 reads MNHNS; CDR2 reads SASEGT.

This clonotype appeared a single time. Since no conserved phenylalanine or tryptophan closes the CDR3, a read error is the likely cause. No DNA is shown, since the ends of the CDR3 on it are uncertain; the CDR3 is the one TCRdb lists. The chain joins TRBV23-1 to TRBJ2-5; the table's D gene call, TRBD2, was not cross checked with the DNA. TRBV23-1 is labeled an ORF, and its function is uncertain. The CDR3 length is 14 residues, termini included. CDR3 sequence reads: CASSQPPGGLAGVL.

The chain uses TRBV5-1 and TRBJ2-2; maybe TRBD2 (6 bases). The germline V and J ends were trimmed by 0 bases and 4 bases, with 13 bases remaining between them. CDR1 and CDR2 (germline): SGHRS, YFSETQ. The CDR3 is made up of 16 amino acids. The CDR3 DNA sequence: TGCGCCAGCAGCTTGGCTCAGGACGGGAGCACCGGGGAGCTGTTTTTT. Translating gives CASSLAQDGSTGELFF.